This T cell receptor beta chain was found in a study of technical replicates of blood from several donors. Germline V CDR1 and CDR2: SGHDT, YYEEEE. V was pared by 3 bases and J by 4 bases, with 13 bases between. The CDR3 runs 14 residues. The repertoire was sequenced with immunoSEQ multiplex PCR; TCRdb's copy has only in-frame clones and lacks some. Of 100,000 or so clones in the sample, around 96% were seen once. The sequencing input was T cells isolated from PBMCs. The chain recombines TRBV5-6 with TRBJ1-1, with D perhaps matching TRBD1 (5 bases). The receptor was isolated from a human donor in good health. DNA for the CDR3: TGTGCCAGCAGCTCGAAACAGGTATCCACTGAAGCTTTCTTT. Amino acids: CASSSKQVSTEAFF.